Listed below are T cell receptor beta chains from one sample, sequenced in a study of CD8 T cells in ankylosing spondylitis. TCRdb independently ran MiXCR on the 5' RACE reads; one entry per CDR3 protein. The sample has about 190,000 distinct CDR3 sequences; approximately 13% are singletons. The source material was blood, either unsorted or a sorted T cell fraction (not recorded which). The source is a female donor with ankylosing spondylitis or in good health (not recorded which). Each CDR3 is given with its conserved first and last residue. The order of the fields is V gene, D gene, clone size, J gene, CDR3 DNA, CDR3 protein. D genes are given only for firm matches. A clone size is listed for some rows: how often the clone was seen (once, few, many), or a class if it is expanded.

>TRBV7-2|-|many|TRBJ2-2
TGTGCCAGCAGGTCCAGGCCCGGAAACACCGGGGAGCTGTTTTTT
CASRSRPGNTGELFF
>TRBV7-9|TRBD1|few|TRBJ1-6
TGTGCCAGCAGCACTCGGACAGGGGGCGGCAATTCACCCCTCCACTTT
CASSTRTGGGNSPLHF
>TRBV20-1|-|few|TRBJ2-5
TGCAGTGCCCTGACTAAACTCCAAGAGACCCAGTACTTC
CSALTKLQETQYF
>TRBV5-1|TRBD2|-|TRBJ2-1
TGCGCCAGCAGCCGGACTTCACTCGGGAGGCATGAGCAGTTCTTC
CASSRTSLGRHEQFF
>TRBV6-1|-|many|TRBJ2-3
TGTGCCAGCACGGGGTCCAGCACAGATACGCAGTATTTT
CASTGSSTDTQYF
>TRBV12-3/TRBV12-4|TRBD1|many|TRBJ1-5
TGTGCCAGCAGTTTAACGGGGACAGGGGTCCAGCCCCAGCATTTT
CASSLTGTGVQPQHF
>TRBV12-3/TRBV12-4|TRBD1|-|TRBJ1-1
TGTGCCAGCAGAGGGGGGAGACAGGGGGCTTGGACTGAAGCTTTCTTT
CASRGGRQGAWTEAFF
>TRBV12-3/TRBV12-4|-|many|TRBJ1-3
TGTGCCAGCAGTTTGAGGAGACAACTCAGAGGAAACACCATATATTTT
CASSLRRQLRGNTIYF
>TRBV7-9|-|many|TRBJ1-2
TGTGCCAGCAGCCCCATATCATCGGGCTATGGCTACACCTTC
CASSPISSGYGYTF
>TRBV5-1|-|few|TRBJ2-2
TGCGCCAGCAGCCCATCGAGATTGAACACCGGGGAGCTGTTTTTT
CASSPSRLNTGELFF
>TRBV12-3/TRBV12-4|-|-|TRBJ2-7
TGTGCCAGCAGTGCTACCGGACAGAACCTATACGAGCAGTACTTC
CASSATGQNLYEQYF
>TRBV3-1|TRBD1|many|TRBJ1-1
TGTGCCAGCAGCCCAACAGACAGGGCCACTGAAGCTTTCTTT
CASSPTDRATEAFF
>TRBV7-2|TRBD1|many|TRBJ1-2
TGTGCCAGCAGCTTGACAGGGGCGGGCGGCTACACCTTC
CASSLTGAGGYTF
>TRBV5-1|TRBD1|many|TRBJ1-2
TGCGCCAGCAGCCAAACCCTCGACAGGGGGCAGGGCTACACCTTC
CASSQTLDRGQGYTF
>TRBV5-1|TRBD1|many|TRBJ2-1
TGCGCCAGCAGCTTACCGCCGGGACAGGGGTTCGATGAGCAGTTCTTC
CASSLPPGQGFDEQFF
>TRBV28|-|few|TRBJ1-1
TGTGCCAGCAGTTTATGGCCTGGACAGTTGAACACTGAAGCTTTCTTT
CASSLWPGQLNTEAFF
>TRBV20-1|TRBD2|many|TRBJ2-7
TGCAGTGCTAGATCCCCCGGGAGTAGCGGGAGGGCCAGGGCCTACGAGCAGTACTTC
CSARSPGSSGRARAYEQYF
>TRBV7-8|-|many|TRBJ1-6
TGTGCCAGCAGCTCTGACATATCTGGGGTCAATAATTCACCCCTCCACTTT
CASSSDISGVNNSPLHF
>TRBV4-2|-|many|TRBJ1-2
TGTGCCAGCAGCCAAGATCATCAGGGTAACTATGGCTACACCTTC
CASSQDHQGNYGYTF
>TRBV14|TRBD2|many|TRBJ2-3
TGTGCCAGTCCGGGACTAGCCCCTCCAGATACGCAGTATTTT
CASPGLAPPDTQYF
>TRBV29-1|TRBD2|-|TRBJ2-5
TGCAGCGTTGGGCCCTTGGGGGGCGGGAGGGCCCAAGAGACCCAGTACTTC
CSVGPLGGGRAQETQYF
>TRBV5-1|TRBD2|many|TRBJ2-5
TGCGCCAGCAGCCCTCATCGTGCGGGAGGCCAAGAGACCCAGTACTTC
CASSPHRAGGQETQYF
>TRBV3-1|-|many|TRBJ1-1
TGTGCCAGCAGCCAGGGTAGGTACACTGAAGCTTTCTTT
CASSQGRYTEAFF
>TRBV5-1|TRBD2|-|TRBJ2-1
TGCGCCAGCAGGTTGGGACTAGCGGGAGACAATGAGCAGTTCTTC
CASRLGLAGDNEQFF
>TRBV5-1|-|many|TRBJ1-3
TGCGCCAGCACCCCGGGCGACTCTGGAAACACCATATATTTT
CASTPGDSGNTIYF
>TRBV6-5|TRBD2|few|TRBJ2-2
TGTGCCAGCAGTTGGGGACTAGCGGGAGGGGTCGGGGAGCTGTTTTTT
CASSWGLAGGVGELFF
>TRBV29-1|-|many|TRBJ1-2
TGCAGCTCCCGGGGGGCTGGGAAGGGCTACACCTTC
CSSRGAGKGYTF
>TRBV5-1|-|many|TRBJ2-2
TGCGCCAGCAGCTTGGCCGGGCTGAACACCGGGGAGCTGTTTTTT
CASSLAGLNTGELFF
>TRBV7-9|-|many|TRBJ1-2
TGTGCCAGCAGCCCTCCGGGCACAGGACATGGGGGCTACACCTTC
CASSPPGTGHGGYTF
>TRBV28|TRBD1|many|TRBJ1-2
TGTGCCAGCAGCCCCGGCGGGACAGGGTTGTACTATGGCTACACCTTC
CASSPGGTGLYYGYTF
>TRBV6-2/TRBV6-3|TRBD1|few|TRBJ2-1
TGTGCCAGCAGTTACAGTCTCGTTCGGGACAGGCCCTACAATGAGCAGTTCTTC
CASSYSLVRDRPYNEQFF
>TRBV21-1|-|few|TRBJ2-1
TGTGCCAGCAGCACCCGACTAGCGCGGGAGGGCGTGTTTTTCGATGAGCAGTTCTTC
CASSTRLAREGVFFDEQFF
>TRBV10-2|-|few|TRBJ2-1
TGCGCCAGCATCGAAGGAGACGGGAGTGGAAGTAATGAGCAGTTCTTC
CASIEGDGSGSNEQFF
>TRBV20-1|-|many|TRBJ2-1
TGCAGTGCTAGCTCCGGCACGGCCTACAATGAGCAGTTCTTC
CSASSGTAYNEQFF
>TRBV19|TRBD1|-|TRBJ1-4
TGTGCCACATCCCGCCCTTCCGGGACAGGGGGTGAAAAACTGTTTTTT
CATSRPSGTGGEKLFF
>TRBV12-3/TRBV12-4|TRBD2|many|TRBJ2-1
TGTGCCAGCAGTCCAGAACCCGGGACTAGCGGACACAATGAGCAGTTCTTC
CASSPEPGTSGHNEQFF
>TRBV27|-|many|TRBJ2-7
TGTGCCAGCAGTTTCCCTGGGACGGGTATCTACGAGCAGTACTTC
CASSFPGTGIYEQYF
>TRBV3-1|-|-|TRBJ2-7
TGTGCCAGCAGCCCTACTACTGGCTCGGGGAAGCAGTACTTC
CASSPTTGSGKQYF
>TRBV4-3|-|many|TRBJ2-1
TGCGCCAGCAGCCAAGGATCGGCAGGGTATAGGGATGAGCAGTTCTTC
CASSQGSAGYRDEQFF
>TRBV14|TRBD1|many|TRBJ1-6
TGTGCCAGCAGCCCGACAGGGGGTGGGAATTCACCCCTCCACTTT
CASSPTGGGNSPLHF
>TRBV7-2|-|few|TRBJ1-3
TGTGCCAGCAGCTTAGAGGGCCTTATGTCCGGAAACACCATATATTTT
CASSLEGLMSGNTIYF
>TRBV29-1|-|many|TRBJ1-4
TGCAGCGCGGGAGAGGGGGTTAATGAAAAACTGTTTTTT
CSAGEGVNEKLFF
>TRBV12-3/TRBV12-4|-|many|TRBJ2-2
TGTGCCAGCCCCTCCAGTCCGGCGAACACCGGGGAGCTGTTTTTT
CASPSSPANTGELFF
>TRBV7-3|TRBD1|-|TRBJ2-3
TGTGCCAGCAGTCTAAGGGGGACAGGGGGCGCTTATACGCAGTATTTT
CASSLRGTGGAYTQYF
>TRBV10-3|-|many|TRBJ2-7
TGTGCCATCACGAGTCAGGGTGGATCTTCCTACGAGCAGTACTTC
CAITSQGGSSYEQYF
>TRBV27|-|many|TRBJ2-5
TGTGCCAGTCGCCCTTTCTTGGGTCGTAAAGAGACCCAGTACTTC
CASRPFLGRKETQYF
>TRBV19|-|many|TRBJ1-2
TGTGCCAGTAGTCCGACCCCACAGAGAGCTAACTATGGCTACACCTTC
CASSPTPQRANYGYTF
>TRBV7-9|-|many|TRBJ1-1
TGTGCCAGCAGCTCCCTCATAGGGCACACTGAAGCTTTCTTT
CASSSLIGHTEAFF
>TRBV12-3/TRBV12-4|-|many|TRBJ2-1
TGTGCCAGCAGTTTAGCGGGGAGTGAGCAGTTCTTC
CASSLAGSEQFF
>TRBV6-1|-|-|TRBJ2-7
TGTGCCAGCAGTATCCGGGACTCACCGTCCTACGAGCAGTACTTC
CASSIRDSPSYEQYF
>TRBV12-3/TRBV12-4|-|-|TRBJ2-1
TGTGCCAGCAGGTCCCAGGAGGAGCAGTTCTTC
CASRSQEEQFF
>TRBV7-2|TRBD1|few|TRBJ1-2
TGTGCCAGCAGCTTCCGGACAGGGTCCACAGCTAACTATGGCTACACCTTC
CASSFRTGSTANYGYTF